This TCR beta chain was recovered during a study of T cells in Graves' hyperthyroidism and ophthalmopathy. Study results and caveats: Ophthalmopathy and stable hyperthyroidism were separated by a 13 V-J model. Most expanded thyroid clonotypes above 0.001 recurred in blood.

The blood specimen was taken at initial hyperthyroidism diagnosis, before any ophthalmopathy symptoms. At least ten counts were recorded for this clonotype. The antigen is undetermined. TCR beta CDR3 sequences were amplified from RNA transcripts. When the TCR CDR3 underwent first-round RT-PCR, the HTBI primer set was used. TCRdb reprocessed the multiplex PCR reads via MiXCR and lists one record per CDR3 protein. The sample lists around 300,000 distinct CDR3 sequences; under 30% were seen once. V lost 5 bases, J lost 6 bases, and 16 bases lay in between. The CDR3 is 14 amino acids. Germline V CDR1 and CDR2: LNHDA, SQIVND (reference sequence).

Sample: blood. The chain uses TRBV19 and TRBJ1-1, with no clear D. This receptor was identified in a man in his forties with Graves' hyperthyroidism that later progressed to Graves' ophthalmopathy. The CDR3 reads CASSLASAAPEAFF. The CDR3 region has the DNA TGTGCCAGTAGTCTTGCTTCTGCTGCCCCTGAAGCTTTCTTT.